This TCR beta chain was identified during a study of T cell responses to AZD1222 COVID-19 vaccine listed by TCRdb under 2021. Concerning the study at large: A total of just over 230 trial participants underwent TCR sequencing, of whom about 200 had received two doses of AZD1222 and some 26 had received two doses of the MenACWY control vaccine. Trial participants were enrolled by age into 18-55, 56-69 and 70-plus year subgroups, with roughly 150, 30 and 60 TCR-sequenced participants respectively. Broader findings and caveats from the paper: Only five to seven AZD1222 recipients were SARS-CoV-2 seropositive at baseline, limiting conclusions about previously exposed vaccinees. Most participants were white British and females outnumbered males, and the authors suggested that clonal diversity may have been underestimated. Because no samples from the day 14 peak response were available, repertoires could be characterized only after the peak T cell response. Reportedly, close to half of the unique spike-specific TCRs recognized epitopes lying outside the regions that are mutated in the B.1.351 and B.1.1.7 variants. CD4 TCRs associated with the vaccine covered the entire spike protein, and the dominant responses were in regions 160-218 and 743-854. In the small 56-69-year group, the increase in depth fell short of significance, most likely because of low power. After two AZD1222 doses, spike-specific TCR breadth and depth were significantly higher than at day 0 and than in MenACWY recipients.

The CDR3 regions of human TCRbeta chains were analyzed by immunosequencing. The published analysis was carried out like this. Repertoire TCRs were matched against a reference library of SARS-CoV-2-specific TCRs generated with the MIRA antigen-specificity platform. Breadth meant the fraction of unique TCRs that were SARS-CoV-2-associated, whereas depth meant the fraction of total T cells that were SARS-CoV-2-associated. Each spike-specific TCR was assigned to its reactive spike region and to a CD4 or CD8 class using the MIRA data. Log10-transformed breadth and depth values were compared by one-way ANOVA with Sidak's multiple comparisons tests. Not all clones reach the TCRdb copy of this immuneACCESS table, which keeps in-frame sequences only. Checked studies attribute under half of the gap to unresolved V genes and leave the rest unexplained. That table is the source of V, J and clone size, and D and trimming were worked out from the DNA. The sample table holds some 190,000 clones, of which 80% to 95% were seen once. The biggest ten clones account for around 2% of the sample.

In the case of this clone: Its antigen remains unidentified. Base qualities are not at hand, and no much larger clone is one base apart.

This sample's time point label indicates: about 28 days (+/-7) after the second vaccine dose. AZD1222 recipients given second doses at about 4 weeks or at about 12 weeks were pooled, since spike-specific TCR depth and breadth were not found to differ between the two schedules. Vaccinee samples came from UK trials COV001 and COV002, including a single-blind randomized controlled phase 2/3 trial of AZD1222 (ChAdOx1 nCoV-19) in healthy adults. Trial participant PBMC samples were collected at day 0 and day 28 after the second dose for TCRbeta chain sequencing. The CDR3 spans 15 residues, from the cysteine through the phenylalanine. The kept DNA is CDR3 alone, 45 bases in frame from the first base. V loses 4 bases at its end and J loses 6 bases; junction bases beyond the gene matches: 10. CDR1 and CDR2 are drawn from the germline V gene: SGHRS, YFSETQ.

Sequencing was performed on peripheral blood, taken 28 days after the second AZD1222 dose. The clonotype was recovered from an adult who received the AZD1222 COVID-19 vaccine. This sequence uses TRBV5-1 and TRBJ2-1; TRBD1 agrees with 7 junctional bases. Here is the DNA: TGCGCCAGCAGCCCTCAGGGGGATGTGGCCAATGAGCAGTTCTTC. Its translation is CASSPQGDVANEQFF.